These 31 T cell receptor beta chains originate from one sample sequenced in a study of blood T cell repertoires in COVID-19 (dated by TCRdb to about 2020). The protocol used for the library was the immunoSEQ multiplex PCR assay. TCRdb provides this immuneACCESS table in a form limited to in-frame rearrangements. Some clones are lacking; in checked studies, under half of them reflect an unresolved V gene, and why the rest are absent is not known. The sample data list more than 200,000 clones, and 83% of these were observed just once. More than 8% of the sample is held by the ten biggest clonotypes. What was sequenced was peripheral blood. These receptors all stem from a woman aged 50 to 60 with acute or convalescent COVID-19.

This sequence joins TRBV27 and TRBJ2-1, with a weak D call TRBD2 (6 bases). Germline V gives CDR1 MNHEY, CDR2 SMNVEV (reference sequence). V dropped 3 bases and J dropped 6 bases, with 12 bases sitting between them. The CDR3 is 14 amino acids. CDR3 in DNA: TGTGCCAGCAGTTTGGCAAGAGCGGGCAATGAGCAGTTCTTC. Protein product: CASSLARAGNEQFF.

The chain combines TRBV6-5 with TRBJ2-7; a possible D gene is TRBD2 (7 bases). Germline V gene sequence: CDR1 MNHEY, CDR2 SVGAGI. V was cut by 4 bases and J by 10 bases, with 23 bases left in between. This CDR3 region has 15 residues. The DNA for the CDR3 is TGTGCCAGCAGTTCCGGTGGGGGGGACAATGGGGATCAGTACTTC. Residues: CASSSGGGDNGDQYF.

The rearrangement uses TRBV24-1 and TRBJ2-2, with D unresolved. Germline V lookup: CDR1 KGHDR, CDR2 SFDVKD. The CDR3 length is 13 residues. V was cut by 6 bases and J by 3 bases, with 7 bases left in between. CDR3 in amino acids: CATSPQYTGELFF. CDR3 DNA sequence: TGTGCCACCAGTCCCCAGTACACCGGGGAGCTGTTTTTT.

V usage is TRBV30 and J usage is TRBJ2-3; no reliable D call. Trimming took 0 bases from V and 4 from J, leaving 8 bases between them. Germline CDR1 GTSNPN, CDR2 SVGIG (reference sequence). The CDR3 has 13 residues. DNA for the CDR3: TGTGCCTGGAGTGTAGCGAGAGCAGATACGCAGTATTTT. Its protein is CAWSVARADTQYF.

This chain joins TRBV3-1 (or the pseudogene TRBV3-2) and TRBJ2-3; 14 nucleotides line up with TRBD2. The CDR3 totals 16 residues. Germline V gives CDR1 LGHDT, CDR2 YNNKEL (reference sequence). V shed 7 bases, J shed 6 bases, and the junction held 9 bases outside the gene matches. The CDR3 bases are TGTGCCAGCAACCCCGGGACTAGCGGGAGTACGGATACGCAGTATTTT. The encoded protein is CASNPGTSGSTDTQYF.

The chain has TRBV7-9 and TRBJ2-2; D is possibly TRBD1 (5 bases). The CDR3 has 15 residues. V lost 1 base and J 4 bases, leaving 10 bases between the germline ends. In germline, CDR1 is SEHNR, CDR2 FQNEAQ (reference sequence). For the CDR3, the DNA is TGTGCCAGCAGCTTAGGCCAGGGAAGCACCGGGGAGCTGTTTTTT. It translates to CASSLGQGSTGELFF. Together with reference TRBV7-9 and TRBJ2-2, the CDR3 gives the full variable domain: DTGVSQNPRHKITKRGQNVTFRCDPISEHNRLYWYRQTLGQGPEFLTYFQNEAQLEKSRLLSDRFSAERPKGSFSTLEIQRTEQGDSAMYLCASSLGQGSTGELFFGEGSRLTVL.

This clone has just one count. The chain combines TRBV5-5 with TRBJ2-7; 8 bases align to TRBD1. Germline V gene lookup returns CDR1 SGHKS and CDR2 YYEKEE (reference sequence). The CDR3 sequence is 15 residues long. V lost 4 bases to trimming and J lost 4 bases; unmatched junction nucleotides: 10. The CDR3 region has the DNA TGTGCCAGCAGCCCCGGGACAGGTCTGGGATACGAGCAGTACTTC. Protein: CASSPGTGLGYEQYF.

The chain carries TRBV12-5 and TRBJ2-7; possibly TRBD1 for D (5 bases). Germline CDR1 is LGHNT and CDR2 is FRNRAP. The CDR3 runs to 14 residues. The CDR3 loop reads CAADWGGGRDEQYF. In DNA, the CDR3 is TGTGCCGCAGATTGGGGCGGCGGCCGGGACGAGCAGTACTTC.

Written as DNA, the CDR3 is TGTGCCAGTAGTATTACAGACAACCGGAATCAGTTCTTC. Its translation: CASSITDNRNQFF. This sequence joins TRBV19 and TRBJ2-1, with no clear D. Trimming left V 3 bases short and J 13 bases short, with 16 bases between. The CDR3 has 13 residues. Germline V lookup: CDR1 LNHDA, CDR2 SQIVND (reference sequence).

The chain carries TRBV4-1 and TRBJ2-5; D may be TRBD2 (6 bases). The V gene's germline CDR1 is MGHRA and CDR2 YSYEKL. V lost 5 bases and J 5 bases, leaving 15 bases between the germline ends. This CDR3 has 14 amino acids. The CDR3 sequence is CASSRGGNSETQYF. The CDR3 DNA sequence: TGCGCCAGCAGCAGGGGCGGGAACTCCGAGACCCAGTACTTC.

The J gene is TRBJ1-4, the V gene TRBV6-5, with a weak D call TRBD1 (5 bases). This CDR3 spans 14 amino acids. V was clipped by 2 bases and J by 4 bases, with 8 bases between them. CDR1 is MNHEY, CDR2 SVGAGI, per germline. The CDR3 nucleotides read TGTGCCAGCAGTTACGGGGGGTATAATGAAAAACTGTTTTTT. Its translation: CASSYGGYNEKLFF.

The rearrangement joins TRBV6-5 to TRBJ1-5, with 7 bases lining up with TRBD1. The J segment lost 3 bases and the V segment lost 4 bases, leaving 3 bases of the junction unmatched. The CDR3 loop spans 14 amino acids. Germline-derived CDR1 and CDR2 are MNHEY and SVGAGI. CDR3 in DNA: TGTGCCAGCAGTTCGACAGGGATCAATCAGCCCCAGCATTTT. It yields the protein CASSSTGINQPQHF.

In this sample, this clone turned up a few times. This sequence joins TRBV6-5 and TRBJ1-2, with 7 bases fitting TRBD1. CDR3 length: 15 residues. Germline V lookup: CDR1 MNHEY, CDR2 SVGAGI. J gave up 8 bases and V 6 bases, and 15 bases lay outside the gene matches. The CDR3 here is CASRRQGLGDFGYTF. In DNA, the CDR3 is TGTGCCAGCAGGCGACAGGGCCTTGGGGATTTCGGCTACACCTTC.

This clone has a handful of counts. The genes are TRBV27 and TRBJ1-4; D may be TRBD1 (6 bases). This CDR3 spans 15 amino acids. Per germline, CDR1 MNHEY and CDR2 SMNVEV (reference sequence). Trimming took 5 bases from V and 5 from J, leaving 15 bases between them. CDR3 DNA: TGTGCCAGCAGTCATTACAGGACAGCCAATGAAAAACTGTTTTTT. This gives the protein CASSHYRTANEKLFF.

The rearrangement joins TRBV5-1 to TRBJ2-1; weak D call: TRBD2 (5 bases). Germline V lookup: CDR1 SGHRS, CDR2 YFSETQ. The CDR3 runs 14 residues. Trimming stripped 0 bases from V and 8 bases from J, with 12 bases between. CDR3 DNA sequence: TGCGCCAGCAGCTTGGAAGGACCGCGGGATGAGCAGTTCTTC. It encodes CASSLEGPRDEQFF.

The chain carries TRBV28 and TRBJ1-2; 7 bases match TRBD1. Germline lookup yields CDR1 MDHEN and CDR2 SYDVKM. With 5 bases clipped from V and 5 bases from J, the junction kept 14 bases outside the gene matches. The CDR3 runs 16 residues. DNA for the CDR3: TGTGCCAGCAGTCCCAATCCGGGACAGAGAAAGTATGGCTACACCTTC. Its protein is CASSPNPGQRKYGYTF.

This rearrangement joins TRBV5-1 to TRBJ2-7, with a weak D call TRBD2 (6 bases). V lost 4 bases to trimming and J lost 0 bases, with 14 bases between them. CDR1 is SGHRS, CDR2 YFSETQ, per germline. This CDR3 has 15 residues. The CDR3, as DNA: TGCGCCAGCAGCCCGGATGGGACTGCCTCCTACGAGCAGTACTTC. Its protein is CASSPDGTASYEQYF.

The chain recombines TRBV3-1 (or the pseudogene TRBV3-2) with TRBJ2-7, with 7 nucleotides matching TRBD1. J was trimmed by 1 base and V by 5 bases; bases with no gene match: 8. The CDR3 is 15 amino acids. CDR1 is LGHDT and CDR2 is YNNKEL in the germline V gene (reference sequence). The CDR3 is CASSRRTTGSYEQYF. The CDR3 nucleotides read TGTGCCAGCAGCAGAAGGACGACAGGGTCCTACGAGCAGTACTTC.

The genes are TRBV19 and TRBJ2-7, with 9 bases aligning to TRBD1. This CDR3 is 15 amino acids long. Trimming at V came to 5 bases and at J to 4 bases, leaving 9 bases not matched to a gene. The V gene's germline CDR1 is LNHDA and CDR2 SQIVND (reference sequence). The CDR3: CASSLTGTGSYEQYF. As DNA, the CDR3 is TGTGCCAGTAGTCTAACCGGGACAGGGTCGTACGAGCAGTACTTC.

As DNA, the CDR3 is TGTGCCAGCAGTGGCGGACAGATCGAGCAGTACTTC. Translated: CASSGGQIEQYF. The chain carries TRBV28 and TRBJ2-7; tentatively, D is TRBD1 (6 bases). The germline V and J ends were trimmed by 5 bases and 6 bases, with 11 bases remaining between them. The CDR3 spans 12 residues. Germline loops: CDR1 MDHEN, CDR2 SYDVKM.

Concerning this clone: The germline gene is not matched at one end of the junction; a read error may be the cause. The V and J genes are TRBV19 and TRBJ2-1; 8 bases line up with TRBD2. This CDR3 comprises 14 residues. Germline-derived CDR1 and CDR2 are LNHDA and SQIVND (reference sequence). CDR3 residues: CASRIAGLGNEQFF. The DNA of the CDR3 is TGTGCCAGTAGGATAGCGGGATTGGGGAATGAGCAGTTCTTC.

This clone was detected once. This chain joins TRBV5-1 and TRBJ2-1, with TRBD2 matching 8 bases. CDR1 and CDR2 (germline): SGHRS, YFSETQ. The V segment lost 1 base and the J segment 6 bases; nucleotides outside the gene matches: 6. The CDR3 runs to 15 residues. The DNA for the CDR3 is TGCGCCAGCAGCTTGTTGGCTAGCGGGTCCAATGAGCAGTTCTTC. It codes for CASSLLASGSNEQFF.

The chain employs TRBV4-2 and TRBJ2-7; TRBD1 matches 8 bases. There are 14 residues in the CDR3. Germline V gives CDR1 LGHNA, CDR2 YNFKEQ. V lost 4 bases, J lost 2 bases, and 4 bases stayed unmatched. The CDR3 DNA reads as TGTGCCAGCAGCCCGGACAGGGATGCCTACGAGCAGTACTTC. Residues: CASSPDRDAYEQYF.

A remark on this clone: Other DNA sequences of this sample code for an identical CDR3. The chain employs TRBV7-3 and TRBJ2-7; 9 bases fit TRBD1. V lost 3 bases to trimming and J lost 0 bases; unmatched junction nucleotides: 0. The length of the CDR3 is 14 residues. CDR1 and CDR2 (germline): SGHTA, FQGTGA. The CDR3 region is CASSLTGGSYEQYF. The CDR3 DNA reads TGTGCCAGCAGCTTGACAGGGGGCTCCTACGAGCAGTACTTC.

V usage is TRBV24-1 and J usage is TRBJ2-3; no definite D call. Germline V gene lookup returns CDR1 KGHDR and CDR2 SFDVKD. V lost 4 bases and J lost 4, with 11 bases in between. This CDR3 has 14 residues. The CDR3 DNA sequence: TGTGCCACCAGTGAGTTTGAGCCGGCAGATACGCAGTATTTT. Amino acids: CATSEFEPADTQYF.

The gene calls are TRBV7-9 and TRBJ2-7; 9 nucleotides line up with TRBD1. The ends lost 4 bases at V and 2 bases at J; junction bases unmatched: 3. Germline V gene data show CDR1 as SEHNR and CDR2 as FQNEAQ (reference sequence). CDR3 length equals 14 residues. CDR3 in amino acids: CASSSRDRAYEQYF. The DNA for the CDR3 is TGTGCCAGCAGCTCCCGGGACAGGGCCTACGAGCAGTACTTC.

The chain recombines TRBV6-4 with TRBJ2-3; a possible D gene is TRBD2 (5 bases). From germline, CDR1 is MRHNA and CDR2 SNTAGT. Deletions cut 4 bases from V and 6 bases from J, with 11 bases between. CDR3 length: 13 amino acids. As DNA, the CDR3 is TGTGCCAGCAGTGCCAGGACTGCGGATACGCAGTATTTT. Its translation: CASSARTADTQYF.

J is TRBJ1-1 and V is TRBV6-5; no firm D call. The CDR3 sequence is 15 residues long. The germline gives CDR1 MNHEY, CDR2 SVGAGI. V was cut by 2 bases and J by 6 bases, with 16 bases left in between. CDR3 sequence (DNA): TGTGCCAGCAGTTACGCTCGACACCTCATGGCTGAAGCTTTCTTT. It translates to CASSYARHLMAEAFF.

This clone has only one observation. The gene calls are TRBV2 and TRBJ2-7; TRBD1 is a possible D gene (5 bases). This CDR3 contains 12 residues. V lost 7 bases, J lost 1 base, and 8 bases lay in between. In germline, CDR1 is SNHLY, CDR2 FYNNEI. In nucleotides, the CDR3 is TGTGCCAGCACGACAGAATCCTACGAGCAGTACTTC. This sequence encodes CASTTESYEQYF.

The chain couples TRBV2 to TRBJ1-5; D possibly corresponds to TRBD1 (5 bases). Trimming cost V 2 bases and J 1 base, with 12 bases left between them. Germline CDR1 SNHLY, CDR2 FYNNEI. This CDR3 has 16 residues. This CDR3 is CASSESAGQSNQPQHF. Written as DNA, the CDR3 is TGTGCCAGCAGTGAATCTGCAGGGCAAAGCAATCAGCCCCAGCATTTT.

This chain joins TRBV13 and TRBJ2-7, with a weak D call TRBD2 (5 bases). Trimming pared 3 bases from V and 4 bases from J, leaving 13 bases between. The CDR3 sequence is 14 residues long. Germline assignment: CDR1 PRHDT and CDR2 FYEKMQ (reference sequence). The CDR3 DNA reads as TGTGCCAGCAGCTTGAGCGGTACCAGTTACGAGCAGTACTTC. Translated: CASSLSGTSYEQYF.